This TCR beta chain comes out of a study of blood T cell repertoires in COVID-19. Study-level background: Sample material is recorded as cDNA or gDNA derived from T cells, B-cell-depleted T cells, or PBMCs.

The method was immunoSEQ multiplex PCR; TCRdb's version includes in-frame clones alone and lacks a portion of them. The sample carries around 260,000 clones, 86% recorded once. What was sequenced was peripheral blood. The clonotype comes from a man between 25 and 39 years old with active or convalescent COVID-19.

In nucleotides, the CDR3 is TGTGCCAGCAGCGCAACTAGCGGGGGTATCTACGAGCAGTACTTC. Translated, it gives CASSATSGGIYEQYF. The chain couples TRBV2 to TRBJ2-7; 11 positions match TRBD2. This CDR3 has 15 amino acids. V trimming: 6 bases; J trimming: 3 bases; junction bases outside the gene matches: 7. Germline V gene data show CDR1 as SNHLY and CDR2 as FYNNEI.